This T cell receptor beta chain was retrieved from a study of tumor-infiltrating lymphocytes in primary liver carcinoma. The researchers produced TCR beta cDNA from roughly 500 ng total RNA with a constant-region primer. Library construction for TCR beta comprised three nested multiplex PCR rounds performed with slightly modified ARM-PCR. The first two PCR rounds, approximately 10 cycles each, used TRBV1-TRBV30 forward primers and a C-beta reverse primer. TCRdb redid the calling of the multiplex PCR reads with MiXCR, one entry per CDR3 protein. This table has approximately 110,000 distinct CDR3 sequences, about 68% appearing once. The length of the CDR3 is 15 residues. Germline assignment: CDR1 SGHDN and CDR2 FVKESK. V shed 0 bases and J shed 8 bases, with 15 bases lying between them. Unsorted bulk tissue of about 18-32 mg yielded co-extracted RNA and DNA. Every tumor sample had over 85% viable tumor cells.

The V call is TRBV14, the J call TRBJ2-3; D is possibly TRBD1 or TRBD2 (6 bases each). The clonotype was recovered from a woman aged 60 to 75 with primary liver carcinoma and hepatitis B virus infection. The sample was liver tumor tissue from sampling region 1. Specified subset: tumor region T1, superior pole. The DNA for the CDR3 is TGTGCCAGCAGCCAAGATTCTTTGGGGGGCTCTACGCAGTATTTT. Protein sequence: CASSQDSLGGSTQYF.